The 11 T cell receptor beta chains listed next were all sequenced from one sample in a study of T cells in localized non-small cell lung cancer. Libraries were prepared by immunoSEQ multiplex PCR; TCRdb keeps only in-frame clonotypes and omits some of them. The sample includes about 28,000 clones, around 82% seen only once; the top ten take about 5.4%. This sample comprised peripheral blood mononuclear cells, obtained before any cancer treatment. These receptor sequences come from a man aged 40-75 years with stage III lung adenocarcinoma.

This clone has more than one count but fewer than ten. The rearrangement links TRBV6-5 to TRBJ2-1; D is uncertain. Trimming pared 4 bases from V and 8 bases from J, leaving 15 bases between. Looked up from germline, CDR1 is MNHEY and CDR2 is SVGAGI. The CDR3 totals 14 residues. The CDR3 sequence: CASSFPGRRDEQFF. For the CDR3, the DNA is TGTGCCAGCAGTTTCCCGGGCCGGAGAGATGAGCAGTTCTTC.

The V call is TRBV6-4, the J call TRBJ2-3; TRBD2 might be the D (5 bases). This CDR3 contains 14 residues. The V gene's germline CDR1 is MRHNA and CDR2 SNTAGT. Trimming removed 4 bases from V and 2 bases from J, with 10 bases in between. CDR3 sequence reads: CASSVRGDTDTQYF. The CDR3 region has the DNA TGTGCCAGCAGTGTACGGGGAGACACAGATACGCAGTATTTT.

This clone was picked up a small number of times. CDR3 nucleotides: TGCGCCAGCAGCTCCACAGGGACTACTGAAGCTTTCTTT. Its protein product is CASSSTGTTEAFF. V usage is TRBV5-1 and J usage is TRBJ1-1, with D possibly TRBD1 on 6 matching bases. Germline V CDR1 and CDR2: SGHRS, YFSETQ. V lost 3 bases, J lost 5 bases, and 11 bases lay in between. The CDR3 is 13 residues long.

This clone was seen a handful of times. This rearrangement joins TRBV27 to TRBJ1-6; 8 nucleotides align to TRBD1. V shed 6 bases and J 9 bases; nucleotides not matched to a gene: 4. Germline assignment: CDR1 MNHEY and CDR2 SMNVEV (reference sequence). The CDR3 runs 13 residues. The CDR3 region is CASRPGGSSPLHF. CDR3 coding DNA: TGTGCCAGCAGACCAGGGGGCTCTTCACCCCTCCACTTT.

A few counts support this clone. Here the CDR3 DNA reads TGTGCCAGCAGGGGGACACCTGCCTATGGCTACACCTTC. The encoded protein is CASRGTPAYGYTF. The chain joins TRBV28 to TRBJ1-2; D is possibly TRBD1 (6 bases). In germline, CDR1 is MDHEN, CDR2 SYDVKM. Trimming left V 6 bases short and J 4 bases short, with 12 bases between. This CDR3 has 13 amino acids.

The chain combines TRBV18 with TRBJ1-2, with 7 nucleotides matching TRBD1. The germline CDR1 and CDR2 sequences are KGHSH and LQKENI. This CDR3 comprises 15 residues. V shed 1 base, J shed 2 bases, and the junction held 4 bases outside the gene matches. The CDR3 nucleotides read TGTGCCAGCTCACCACAGGGGACAGAGAACTATGGCTACACCTTC. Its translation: CASSPQGTENYGYTF.

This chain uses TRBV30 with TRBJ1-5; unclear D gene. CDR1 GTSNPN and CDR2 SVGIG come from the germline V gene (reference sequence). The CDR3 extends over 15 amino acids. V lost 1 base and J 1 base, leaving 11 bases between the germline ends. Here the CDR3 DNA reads TGTGCCTGGAGTGGGAGAGCCAGGAGCAATCAGCCCCAGCATTTT. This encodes CAWSGRARSNQPQHF.

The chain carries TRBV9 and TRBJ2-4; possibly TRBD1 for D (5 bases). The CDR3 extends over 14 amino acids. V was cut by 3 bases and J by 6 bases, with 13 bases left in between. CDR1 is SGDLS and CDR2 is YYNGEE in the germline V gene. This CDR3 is CASSALGVSNIQYF. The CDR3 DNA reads TGTGCCAGCAGCGCGTTAGGGGTCTCAAACATTCAGTACTTC.

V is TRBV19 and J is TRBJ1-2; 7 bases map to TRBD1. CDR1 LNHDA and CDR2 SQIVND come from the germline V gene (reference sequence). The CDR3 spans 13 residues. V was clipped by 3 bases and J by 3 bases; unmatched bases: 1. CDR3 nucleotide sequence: TGTGCCAGTAGTATCGACAGGGACTATGGCTACACCTTC. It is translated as CASSIDRDYGYTF.

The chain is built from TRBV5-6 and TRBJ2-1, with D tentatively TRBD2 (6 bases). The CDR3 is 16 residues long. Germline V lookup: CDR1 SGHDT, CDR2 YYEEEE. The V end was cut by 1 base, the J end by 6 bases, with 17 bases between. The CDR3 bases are TGTGCCAGCAGCTTGTTGGGGGTTCTCGGGGGCAATGAGCAGTTCTTC. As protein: CASSLLGVLGGNEQFF.

Here the CDR3 reads CASSFILDRDTSTDTQYF. DNA of the CDR3: TGTGCCAGCAGCTTTATCCTCGACAGGGATACTAGCACAGATACGCAGTATTTT. The chain is built from TRBV5-6 and TRBJ2-3; TRBD1 matches 7 bases. V was pared by 2 bases and J by 0 bases, with 12 bases of the junction left unmatched. This CDR3 has 18 residues. Germline V lookup: CDR1 SGHDT, CDR2 YYEEEE.